Listed here are 29 T cell receptor beta chains from one sample, sequenced in a study of shared clonotypes between healthy human individuals. Assay: immunoSEQ multiplex PCR; the TCRdb copy retains only in-frame clones and omits some. This sample has 1.6 million or so clones, with approximately 98.5% found just once. The material sequenced was naive CD4+ T cells sorted from blood. Subset defined: CD45RA+ positively selected. These receptors originate from a man aged 25-45 years in good health.

V and J are TRBV5-1 and TRBJ2-5; no firm D call. The CDR3 runs to 14 residues. From germline, CDR1 is SGHRS and CDR2 YFSETQ. Trimming left V 4 bases short and J 1 base short, with 11 bases between. For the CDR3, the DNA is TGCGCCAGCAGCCCGCAGAACCCCCAAGAGACCCAGTACTTC. The encoded protein is CASSPQNPQETQYF.

The chain carries TRBV28 and TRBJ1-3; the D is unclear. Germline CDR1 reads MDHEN; CDR2 reads SYDVKM. The CDR3 runs 14 residues. Trimming shortened V by 3 bases and J by 2 bases, and 8 bases separated the two germline ends. CDR3: CASSLLNTGNTIYF. The CDR3 DNA reads as TGTGCCAGCAGTTTGTTAAACACTGGAAACACCATATATTTT.

The rearrangement links TRBV30 to TRBJ1-1, with D possibly TRBD1 on 6 matching bases. The CDR3 extends over 14 amino acids. The germline gives CDR1 GTSNPN, CDR2 SVGIG (reference sequence). Trimming removed 1 base at V and 0 bases at J, with 9 bases between. CDR3 loop: CAWSEGQLNTEAFF. CDR3 nucleotide sequence: TGTGCCTGGAGTGAAGGACAGTTGAACACTGAAGCTTTCTTT. The full variable domain, its missing parts supplied by reference TRBV30 and TRBJ1-1, is SQTIHQWPATLVQPVGSPLSLECTVEGTSNPNLYWYRQAAGRGLQLLFYSVGIGQISSEVPQNLSASRPQDRQFILSSKKLLLSDSGFYLCAWSEGQLNTEAFFGQGTRLTVV.

The chain is built from TRBV29-1 and TRBJ2-1; D is possibly TRBD1 (6 bases). Germline assignment: CDR1 SQVTM and CDR2 ANQGSEA. V was clipped by 5 bases and J by 9 bases, with 23 bases between them. The CDR3 sequence is 15 residues long. The CDR3 DNA follows: TGCAGCGTTATAAAGATGGACAGCCAGGGTCCTGAGCAGTTCTTC. Translated: CSVIKMDSQGPEQFF.

The rearrangement joins TRBV11-2 to TRBJ2-1; a weak D match, TRBD2 (6 bases). This CDR3 is 16 amino acids long. V lost 3 bases to trimming and J lost 8 bases, with 20 bases between them. Germline CDR1 is SGHAT and CDR2 is FQNNGV. The CDR3: CASSLRLDYVNDEQFF. Written as DNA, the CDR3 is TGTGCCAGCAGCTTGCGACTAGACTATGTCAACGATGAGCAGTTCTTC.

The chain uses TRBV6-6 and TRBJ1-1, with unresolved D. Trimming cost V 7 bases and J 1 base, with 10 bases left between them. This CDR3 spans 13 amino acids. CDR1 is MNHNY, CDR2 SVGAGI, per germline (reference sequence). CDR3 sequence (DNA): TGTGCCAGCACCCGACGGGGGAACACTGAAGCTTTCTTT. Its protein product is CASTRRGNTEAFF.

V usage is TRBV19 and J usage is TRBJ2-7; 12 positions match TRBD1. V trimming: 6 bases; J trimming: 6 bases; junction bases outside the gene matches: 6. The germline gives CDR1 LNHDA, CDR2 SQIVND (reference sequence). This CDR3 has 14 amino acids. The chain's CDR3 is CASSTGTGGFEQYF. For the CDR3, the DNA is TGTGCCAGTAGCACCGGGACAGGGGGCTTCGAGCAGTACTTC. The full variable domain, with the rest looked up from reference TRBV19 and TRBJ2-7, is DGGITQSPKYLFRKEGQNVTLSCEQNLNHDAMYWYRQDPGQGLRLIYYSQIVNDFQKGDIAEGYSVSREKKESFPLTVTSAQKNPTAFYLCASSTGTGGFEQYFGPGTRLTVT.

The CDR3: CASSLGSRELFF. The CDR3, as DNA: TGTGCCAGCAGCTTAGGGAGTAGGGAGCTGTTTTTT. The chain is built from TRBV7-9 and TRBJ2-2, with unresolved D. CDR3 size: 12 residues. V lost 1 base and J lost 9, with 6 bases in between. CDR1 is SEHNR, CDR2 FQNEAQ, per germline (reference sequence).

The gene calls are TRBV18 and TRBJ2-7; D remains unclear. The CDR3 totals 13 residues. Germline V gene data show CDR1 as KGHSH and CDR2 as LQKENI. Trimming stripped 1 base from V and 6 bases from J, with 10 bases between. CDR3 coding DNA: TGTGCCAGCTCACCACAGACAAGGCCCGAGCAGTACTTC. Amino acids: CASSPQTRPEQYF.

In its sample, this clone was seen a few times. The V and J genes are TRBV6-4 and TRBJ2-1, with 8 bases that match TRBD2. The CDR3 spans 15 residues. The germline V gene encodes CDR1 MRHNA and CDR2 SNTAGT. V lost 2 bases to trimming and J lost 4 bases; unmatched junction nucleotides: 4. CDR3 sequence: CASSDASGSYNEQFF. As DNA, the CDR3 is TGTGCCAGCAGTGACGCGAGCGGGAGTTACAATGAGCAGTTCTTC.

J is TRBJ2-1 and V is TRBV5-8, with D uncertain. In germline, CDR1 is SGHTS, CDR2 YDEGEE. Between the trimmed V and J ends, which lost 5 bases and 8 bases, there was a span of 5 bases. CDR3 length: 10 residues. The CDR3 region is CASSVHEQFF. The DNA of the CDR3 is TGTGCCAGCAGTGTCCATGAGCAGTTCTTC.

This chain uses TRBV5-4 with TRBJ2-2, with 12 positions matching TRBD2. This CDR3 has 16 amino acids. Germline V gene lookup returns CDR1 SGHNT and CDR2 YYREEE (reference sequence). The junction had 6 bases not matched to a gene; V was cut back by 4 bases and J by 5 bases. The CDR3 sequence: CASSLGLAGYTGELFF. The CDR3 coding sequence is TGTGCCAGCAGCCTGGGACTAGCGGGCTATACCGGGGAGCTGTTTTTT.

The J gene is TRBJ2-1, the V gene TRBV9; TRBD2 matches at 13 bases. Trimming took 4 bases from V and 11 from J; bases not matched to a gene: 9. The CDR3 is made up of 15 amino acids. Germline V gene sequence: CDR1 SGDLS, CDR2 YYNGEE. The CDR3 region has the DNA TGTGCCAGCAGCCCGGGGACTAGCGGGACCACTCAGCAGTTCTTC. Translating it yields CASSPGTSGTTQQFF.

This clone has just one count. V and J are TRBV7-9 and TRBJ2-7; D not certain. This CDR3 has 15 residues. Germline V gives CDR1 SEHNR, CDR2 FQNEAQ (reference sequence). The V gene lost 5 bases and the J gene lost 1 base, with 15 bases spanning the gap. CDR3 residues: CASSHRLGISYEQYF. CDR3 nucleotides: TGTGCCAGCAGCCATCGCCTGGGAATTTCCTACGAGCAGTACTTC.

The chain uses TRBV10-1 and TRBJ1-1, with unresolved D. V was cut by 3 bases and J by 1 base, with 6 bases left in between. CDR1 WNHNN and CDR2 SYGVQD come from the germline V gene (reference sequence). The length of the CDR3 is 13 residues. As DNA, the CDR3 is TGCGCCAGCAGTGATCCGGGGAACACTGAAGCTTTCTTT. Protein sequence: CASSDPGNTEAFF.

This chain links TRBV7-2 with TRBJ2-7; D not certain. In germline, CDR1 is SGHTA, CDR2 FQGNSA. The V gene lost 5 bases and the J gene lost 2 bases, with 7 bases spanning the gap. The CDR3 consists of 12 residues. The CDR3 nucleotides are TGTGCCAGCAGCCTGTATACCTACGAGCAGTACTTC. As protein: CASSLYTYEQYF.

The chain carries TRBV6-5 and TRBJ1-1; D is uncertain. CDR3 length: 12 amino acids. V dropped 3 bases and J dropped 11 bases, with 13 bases sitting between them. CDR1 is MNHEY, CDR2 SVGAGI, per germline. The CDR3 nucleotides read TGTGCCAGCAGTTATGGTCACGGGAAGGCTTTCTTT. This encodes CASSYGHGKAFF.

V is TRBV5-1 and J is TRBJ2-2; 12 bases line up with TRBD1. The junction had 7 bases not matched to a gene; V was cut back by 4 bases and J by 6 bases. Per germline, CDR1 SGHRS and CDR2 YFSETQ. CDR3 length equals 16 residues. The CDR3 DNA is TGCGCCAGCAGCCCCAGGGGACAGGGGGCGGCCGGGGAGCTGTTTTTT. Protein sequence: CASSPRGQGAAGELFF.

Details on this clone: Other DNA sequences in this specimen translate into the identical CDR3. The gene calls are TRBV11-2 and TRBJ2-1; the D gene is possibly TRBD2 (5 bases). This CDR3 is 14 amino acids long. Germline V CDR1 and CDR2: SGHAT, FQNNGV. V was cut by 4 bases and J by 0 bases, with 7 bases left in between. The CDR3 DNA reads as TGTGCCAGCAGCTCTGGGAGCTCCTACAATGAGCAGTTCTTC. It is translated as CASSSGSSYNEQFF.

Comment on this clone: Other DNA sequences in this sample translate to the same CDR3. This chain connects TRBV29-1 to TRBJ2-3, with unresolved D. This CDR3 is built from 12 residues. The V end was cut by 3 bases, the J end by 1 base, with 5 bases between. Germline V gene data show CDR1 as SQVTM and CDR2 as ANQGSEA. The CDR3 DNA sequence: TGCAGCGTTGACGAGGGCACAGATACGCAGTATTTT. It is translated as CSVDEGTDTQYF.

The chain combines TRBV6-1 with TRBJ2-5, with 8 bases aligning to TRBD1. The J call may be incorrect, as the DNA end agrees better with TRBJ2-7. The CDR3 has 14 amino acids. CDR1 MNHNS and CDR2 SASEGT come from the germline V gene. CDR3 DNA: TGTGCCAGCAGTGGGGACAGGTACTCCTACGAGCAGTACTTC. Translating gives CASSGDRYSYEQYF.

The chain uses TRBV28 and TRBJ2-7, with D possibly being TRBD2 (5 bases). Germline CDR1 reads MDHEN; CDR2 reads SYDVKM. The CDR3 contains 16 residues. The germline V and J ends were trimmed by 6 bases and 5 bases, with 23 bases remaining between them. The CDR3 DNA follows: TGTGCCAGCAGCCCCCGCGGTGGACTGGGTCCCCACGAGCAGTACTTC. This codes for CASSPRGGLGPHEQYF.

The V gene is TRBV5-5, the J gene TRBJ2-5; a weak D match, TRBD1 (6 bases). In germline, CDR1 is SGHKS, CDR2 YYEKEE (reference sequence). The CDR3 runs to 17 residues. Trimming pared 0 bases from V and 3 bases from J, leaving 18 bases between. The chain's CDR3 is CASSLEIGSGAKETQYF. The CDR3 DNA reads TGTGCCAGCAGCTTGGAGATAGGGTCAGGGGCGAAAGAGACCCAGTACTTC.

The CDR3 here is CASSFQGSTGELFF. The CDR3 DNA follows: TGCGCCAGCAGCTTCCAGGGGTCGACCGGGGAGCTGTTTTTT. V is TRBV5-1 and J is TRBJ2-2, with a tentative D call TRBD1 (6 bases). V was pared by 2 bases and J by 5 bases, with 10 bases between. The CDR3 is 14 residues long. Germline CDR1 is SGHRS and CDR2 is YFSETQ.

The chain employs TRBV7-3 and TRBJ2-1; no reliable D call. The CDR3 runs to 16 residues. V was cut by 5 bases and J by 2 bases, with 16 bases left in between. Germline V CDR1 and CDR2: SGHTA, FQGTGA. CDR3 region: CASSARRSTAYNEQFF. The CDR3 DNA follows: TGTGCCAGCAGCGCCCGAAGGAGCACGGCCTACAATGAGCAGTTCTTC.

The chain links TRBV6-1 to TRBJ1-1, with a possible D match to TRBD1 (6 bases). Germline CDR1 is MNHNS and CDR2 is SASEGT. This CDR3 has 14 residues. Trimming pared 7 bases from V and 6 bases from J, leaving 18 bases between. This chain's CDR3 is CASKRHTGWAEAFF. CDR3 sequence (DNA): TGTGCCAGCAAGCGTCATACAGGGTGGGCTGAAGCTTTCTTT.

The chain couples TRBV2 to TRBJ2-3, with D hard to call. The CDR3 runs to 13 residues. In germline, CDR1 is SNHLY, CDR2 FYNNEI. V was pared by 3 bases and J by 2 bases, with 6 bases between. The CDR3 loop is CASSDRLTDTQYF. Written as DNA, the CDR3 is TGTGCCAGCAGTGATCGGCTCACAGATACGCAGTATTTT.

The chain recombines TRBV29-1 with TRBJ1-1; 7 bases agree with TRBD1. CDR1 is SQVTM, CDR2 ANQGSEA, per germline. V dropped 6 bases and J dropped 3; count of bases not matched to a gene: 7. This CDR3 has 13 amino acids. The chain's CDR3 is CSVRGQSHTEAFF. Written as DNA, the CDR3 is TGCAGCGTCCGGGGACAGAGCCACACTGAAGCTTTCTTT. Variable domain in full (rest from reference TRBV29-1 and TRBJ1-1): SAVISQKPSRDICQRGTSLTIQCQVDSQVTMMFWYRQQPGQSLTLIATANQGSEATYESGFVIDKFPISRPNLTFSTLTVSNMSPEDSSIYLCSVRGQSHTEAFFGQGTRLTVV.

The V and J genes are TRBV6-1 and TRBJ1-2; maybe TRBD1 (6 bases). Trimming took off 7 bases at V and 5 bases at J, with 17 bases between the two ends. There are 14 residues in the CDR3. CDR1 and CDR2 (germline): MNHNS, SASEGT. For the CDR3, the DNA is TGTGCCAGCACCTCTTTATTAGGGGGATATGGCTACACCTTC. It is translated as CASTSLLGGYGYTF.